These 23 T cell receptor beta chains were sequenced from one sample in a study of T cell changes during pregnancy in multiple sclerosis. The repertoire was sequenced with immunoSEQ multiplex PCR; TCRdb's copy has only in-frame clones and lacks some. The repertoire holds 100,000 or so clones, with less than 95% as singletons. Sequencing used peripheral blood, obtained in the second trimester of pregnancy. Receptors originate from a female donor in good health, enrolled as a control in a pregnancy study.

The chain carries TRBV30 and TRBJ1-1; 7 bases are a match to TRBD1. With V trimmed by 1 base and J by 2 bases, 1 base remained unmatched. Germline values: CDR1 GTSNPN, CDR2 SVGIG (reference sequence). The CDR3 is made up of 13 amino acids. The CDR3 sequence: CAWSGTGNTEAFF. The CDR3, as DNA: TGTGCCTGGAGTGGGACAGGAAACACTGAAGCTTTCTTT.

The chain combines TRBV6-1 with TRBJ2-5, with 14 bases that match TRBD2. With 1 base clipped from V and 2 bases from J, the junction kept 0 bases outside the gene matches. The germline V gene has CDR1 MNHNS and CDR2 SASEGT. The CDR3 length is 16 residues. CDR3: CASSEGLAGGQETQYF. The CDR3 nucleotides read TGTGCCAGCAGTGAAGGACTAGCGGGGGGGCAAGAGACCCAGTACTTC.

The CDR3 coding sequence is TGTGCCAGCAGCTTAGTGTCGGGGGTCAATGAGCAGTTCTTC. Amino acid sequence: CASSLVSGVNEQFF. This chain links TRBV11-3 with TRBJ2-1; weak D call: TRBD2 (6 bases). V gave up 1 base and J gave up 6 bases, with 10 bases separating them. Germline V gives CDR1 SGHNT, CDR2 YENEEA. The CDR3 extends over 14 amino acids. Together with reference TRBV11-3 and TRBJ2-1, the CDR3 gives the full variable domain: EAGVVQSPRYKIIEKKQPVAFWCNPISGHNTLYWYLQNLGQGPELLIRYENEEAVDDSQLPKDRFSAERLKGVDSTLKIQPAELGDSAVYLCASSLVSGVNEQFFGPGTRLTVL.

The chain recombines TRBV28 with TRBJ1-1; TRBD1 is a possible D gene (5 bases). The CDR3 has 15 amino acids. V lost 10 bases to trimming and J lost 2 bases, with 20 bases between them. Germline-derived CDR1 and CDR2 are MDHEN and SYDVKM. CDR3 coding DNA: TGTGCCATTCTACATCGGGGGGGAGGAAACACTGAAGCTTTCTTT. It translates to CAILHRGGGNTEAFF.

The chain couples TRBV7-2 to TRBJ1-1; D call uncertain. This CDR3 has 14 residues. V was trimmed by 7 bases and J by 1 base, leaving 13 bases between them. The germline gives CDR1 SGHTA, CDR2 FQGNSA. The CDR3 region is CASTLAASNTEAFF. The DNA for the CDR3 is TGTGCCAGCACCTTGGCGGCATCGAACACTGAAGCTTTCTTT.

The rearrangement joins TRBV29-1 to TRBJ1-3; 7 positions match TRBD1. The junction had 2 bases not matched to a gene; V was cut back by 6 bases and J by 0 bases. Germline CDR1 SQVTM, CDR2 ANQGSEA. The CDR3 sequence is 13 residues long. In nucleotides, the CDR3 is TGCAGCGTAGGACAGGACTCTGGAAACACCATATATTTT. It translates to CSVGQDSGNTIYF. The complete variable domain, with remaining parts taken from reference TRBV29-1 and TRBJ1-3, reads SAVISQKPSRDICQRGTSLTIQCQVDSQVTMMFWYRQQPGQSLTLIATANQGSEATYESGFVIDKFPISRPNLTFSTLTVSNMSPEDSSIYLCSVGQDSGNTIYFGEGSWLTVV.

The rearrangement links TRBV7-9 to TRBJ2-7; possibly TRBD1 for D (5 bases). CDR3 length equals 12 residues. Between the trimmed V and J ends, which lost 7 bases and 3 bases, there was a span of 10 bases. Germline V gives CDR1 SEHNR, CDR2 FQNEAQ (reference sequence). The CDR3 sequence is CASTPTGYEQYF. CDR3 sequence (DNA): TGTGCCAGCACCCCTACAGGCTACGAGCAGTACTTC.

CDR3 sequence: CASSLSGRSPLHF. The DNA for the CDR3 is TGTGCCAGCAGCTTGAGTGGGAGGTCACCCCTCCACTTT. The chain employs TRBV11-3 and TRBJ1-6; the D is unclear. The V gene lost 3 bases and the J gene lost 10 bases, with 10 bases spanning the gap. The CDR3 extends over 13 amino acids. Germline-derived CDR1 and CDR2 are SGHNT and YENEEA.

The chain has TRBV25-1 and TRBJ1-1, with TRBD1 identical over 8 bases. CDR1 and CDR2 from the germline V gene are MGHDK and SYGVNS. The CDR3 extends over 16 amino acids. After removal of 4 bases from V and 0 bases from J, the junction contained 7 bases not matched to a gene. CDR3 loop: CASSANRDRLNTEAFF. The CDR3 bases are TGTGCCAGCAGTGCAAACCGGGACAGGCTGAACACTGAAGCTTTCTTT.

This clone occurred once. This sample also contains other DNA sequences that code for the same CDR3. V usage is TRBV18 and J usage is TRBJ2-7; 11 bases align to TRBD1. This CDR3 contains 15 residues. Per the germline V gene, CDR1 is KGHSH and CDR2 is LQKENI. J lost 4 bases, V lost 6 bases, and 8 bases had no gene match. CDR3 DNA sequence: TGTGCCAGCTCGCCTACCGGGACAGGGGGTTACGAGCAGTACTTC. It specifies CASSPTGTGGYEQYF. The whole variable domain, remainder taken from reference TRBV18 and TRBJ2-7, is NAGVMQNPRHLVRRRGQEARLRCSPMKGHSHVYWYRQLPEEGLKFMVYLQKENIIDESGMPKERFSAEFPKEGPSILRIQQVVRGDSAAYFCASSPTGTGGYEQYFGPGTRLTVT.

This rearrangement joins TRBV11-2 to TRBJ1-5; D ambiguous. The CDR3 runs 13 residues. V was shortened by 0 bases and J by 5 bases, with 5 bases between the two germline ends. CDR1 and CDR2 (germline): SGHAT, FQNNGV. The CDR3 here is CASSLDRDQPQHF. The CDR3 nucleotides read TGTGCCAGCAGCTTAGATCGGGATCAGCCCCAGCATTTT. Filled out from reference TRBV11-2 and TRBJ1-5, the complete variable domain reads EAGVAQSPRYKIIEKRQSVAFWCNPISGHATLYWYQQILGQGPKLLIQFQNNGVVDDSQLPKDRFSAERLKGVDSTLKIQPAKLEDSAVYLCASSLDRDQPQHFGDGTRLSIL.

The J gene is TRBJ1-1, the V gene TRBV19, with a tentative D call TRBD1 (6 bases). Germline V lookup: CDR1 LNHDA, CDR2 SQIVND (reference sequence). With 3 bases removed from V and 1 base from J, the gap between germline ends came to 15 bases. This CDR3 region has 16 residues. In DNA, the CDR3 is TGTGCCAGTAGTATCTACCCGGGACAAGCGAACACTGAAGCTTTCTTT. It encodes CASSIYPGQANTEAFF.

DNA for the CDR3: TGTGCCAGCAGTAGCCCCTATGGCTACACCTTC. Its translation is CASSSPYGYTF. The chain combines TRBV28 with TRBJ1-2; no reliable D call. Germline CDR1 and CDR2: MDHEN and SYDVKM. The CDR3 loop spans 11 amino acids. With 5 bases removed from V and 4 bases from J, the gap between germline ends came to 5 bases.

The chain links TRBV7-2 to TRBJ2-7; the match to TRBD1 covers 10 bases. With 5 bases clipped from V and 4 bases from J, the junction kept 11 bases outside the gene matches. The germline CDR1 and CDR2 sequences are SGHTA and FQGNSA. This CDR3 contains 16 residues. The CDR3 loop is CASSPRWGTGVYEQYF. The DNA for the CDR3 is TGTGCCAGCAGCCCGCGGTGGGGGACAGGGGTTTACGAGCAGTACTTC.

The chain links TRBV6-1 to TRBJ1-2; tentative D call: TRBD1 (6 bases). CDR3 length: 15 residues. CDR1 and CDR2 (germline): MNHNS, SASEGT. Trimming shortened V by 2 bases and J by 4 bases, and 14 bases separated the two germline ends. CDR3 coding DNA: TGTGCCAGCAGTGAATCCGGGACATTTACCTATGGCTACACCTTC. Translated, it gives CASSESGTFTYGYTF.

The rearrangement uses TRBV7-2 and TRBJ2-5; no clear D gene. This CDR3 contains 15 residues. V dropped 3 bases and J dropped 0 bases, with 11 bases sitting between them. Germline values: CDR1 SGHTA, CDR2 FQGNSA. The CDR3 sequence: CASSLPYNYQETQYF. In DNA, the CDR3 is TGTGCCAGCAGCTTGCCGTACAATTACCAAGAGACCCAGTACTTC.

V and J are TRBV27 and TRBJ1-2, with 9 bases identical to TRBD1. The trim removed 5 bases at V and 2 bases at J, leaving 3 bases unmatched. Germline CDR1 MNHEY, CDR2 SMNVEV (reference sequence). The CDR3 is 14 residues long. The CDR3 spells CASSKQGANYGYTF. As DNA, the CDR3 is TGTGCCAGCAGTAAACAGGGGGCAAACTATGGCTACACCTTC.

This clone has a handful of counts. The CDR3 region is CASSLAGASSYEQYF. CDR3 nucleotide sequence: TGTGCCAGCAGCCTAGCGGGAGCGAGCTCCTACGAGCAGTACTTC. The gene calls are TRBV6-1 and TRBJ2-7, with 10 positions matching TRBD2. CDR1 and CDR2 from the germline V gene are MNHNS and SASEGT. V lost 6 bases to trimming and J lost 0 bases; unmatched junction nucleotides: 5. This CDR3 has 15 amino acids.

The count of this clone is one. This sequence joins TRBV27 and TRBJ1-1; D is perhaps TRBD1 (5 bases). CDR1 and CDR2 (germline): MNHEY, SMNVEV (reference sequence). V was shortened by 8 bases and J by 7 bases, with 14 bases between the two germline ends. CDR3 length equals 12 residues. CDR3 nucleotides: TGTGCCAGCGGAGTTGGTACAGGTGAAGCTTTCTTT. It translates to CASGVGTGEAFF.

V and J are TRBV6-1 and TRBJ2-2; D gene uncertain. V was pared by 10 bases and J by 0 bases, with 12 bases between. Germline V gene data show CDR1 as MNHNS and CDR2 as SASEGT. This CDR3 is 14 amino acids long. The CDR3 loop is CATVDTANTGELFF. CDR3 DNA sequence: TGTGCCACCGTCGACACCGCGAACACCGGGGAGCTGTTTTTT.

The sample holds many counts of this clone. The CDR3 DNA reads TGTGCCAGCAGTTTAGCACTCAGAGGTGGAAACACCATATATTTT. Protein product: CASSLALRGGNTIYF. The chain has TRBV28 and TRBJ1-3, with D unresolved. Trimming removed 2 bases from V and 3 bases from J, with 11 bases in between. The germline gives CDR1 MDHEN, CDR2 SYDVKM. This CDR3 contains 15 residues.

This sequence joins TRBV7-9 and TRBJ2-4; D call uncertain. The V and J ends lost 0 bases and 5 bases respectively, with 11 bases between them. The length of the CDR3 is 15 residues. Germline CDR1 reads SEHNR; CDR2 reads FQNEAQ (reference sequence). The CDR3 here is CASSLAETYQNIQYF. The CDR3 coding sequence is TGTGCCAGCAGCTTAGCGGAGACTTATCAAAACATTCAGTACTTC.

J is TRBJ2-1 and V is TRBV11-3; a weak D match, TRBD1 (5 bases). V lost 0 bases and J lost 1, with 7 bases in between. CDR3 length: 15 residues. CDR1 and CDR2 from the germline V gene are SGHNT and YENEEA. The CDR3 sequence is CASSLDRTSYNEQFF. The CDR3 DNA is TGTGCCAGCAGCTTAGACAGGACATCCTACAATGAGCAGTTCTTC.